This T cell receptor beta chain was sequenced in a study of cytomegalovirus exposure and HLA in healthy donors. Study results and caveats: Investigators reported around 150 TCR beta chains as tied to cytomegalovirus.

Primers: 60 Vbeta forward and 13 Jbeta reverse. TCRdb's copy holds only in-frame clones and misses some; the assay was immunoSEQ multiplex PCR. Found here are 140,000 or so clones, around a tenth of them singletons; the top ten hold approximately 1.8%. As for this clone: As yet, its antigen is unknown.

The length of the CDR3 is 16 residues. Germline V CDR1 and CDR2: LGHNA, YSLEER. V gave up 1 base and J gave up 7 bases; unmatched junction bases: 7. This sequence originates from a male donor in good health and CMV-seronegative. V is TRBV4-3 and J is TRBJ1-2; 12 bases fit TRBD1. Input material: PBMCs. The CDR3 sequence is CASSQVPGQGARGYTF. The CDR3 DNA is TGCGCCAGCAGCCAAGTTCCGGGACAGGGGGCGCGTGGCTACACCTTC.